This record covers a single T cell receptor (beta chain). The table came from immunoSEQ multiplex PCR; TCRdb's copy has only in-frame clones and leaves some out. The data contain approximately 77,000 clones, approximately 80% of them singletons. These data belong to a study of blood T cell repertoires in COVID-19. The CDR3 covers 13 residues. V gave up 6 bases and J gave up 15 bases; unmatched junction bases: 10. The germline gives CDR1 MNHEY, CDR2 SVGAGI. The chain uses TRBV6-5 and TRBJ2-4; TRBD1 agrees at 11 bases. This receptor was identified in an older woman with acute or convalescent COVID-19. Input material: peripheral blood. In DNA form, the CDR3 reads TGTGCCAGCAGAACCGGGACAGGGGGGACGATGTACTTC. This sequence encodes CASRTGTGGTMYF.